The TCR beta chain described here comes from a study of T cells in Graves' hyperthyroidism and ophthalmopathy. Study results and limitations: Peripheral blood also featured most of the thyroid clonotypes expanded above 0.001.

Germline V gene data show CDR1 as KGHDR and CDR2 as SFDVKD. The CDR3 totals 15 residues. Researchers took RNA transcripts and amplified the TCR beta CDR3 regions from them. Researchers ran a first-round RT-PCR on the TCR CDR3 using the HTBI primer set. TCRdb itself ran the multiplex PCR reads through MiXCR, one entry per CDR3 protein. Found here are hundreds of thousands of distinct CDR3 sequences, roughly 14% of them singletons; the top ten hold 12% to 15%. In regard to this clonotype: What it binds is unknown. At one of its ends the junction is not consistent with the germline gene, which may arise from a read error.

The sample consisted of blood. The receptor was isolated from a woman younger than 30 with Graves' hyperthyroidism. The chain uses TRBV24-1 and TRBJ2-1; 15 nucleotides align to TRBD2. In DNA, the CDR3 is TGTGCCGCCAGTGATTTGGGGACTAGCGGGAGGGAGCAGTTCTTC. It specifies CAASDLGTSGREQFF.